This TCR beta chain was observed in a study of cytomegalovirus exposure and HLA in healthy donors. For the study at large: Approximately 85 million unique TCRs from HLA-typed donors were held in an early release of data. Regarding the study as a whole: Using a false discovery rate of 0.05, a later analysis showed that 16,000 or so TCR beta sequences were associated with HLA alleles.

Remarks on this clone: The antigen remains undetermined.

Germline values: CDR1 MNHNY, CDR2 SVGAGI (reference sequence). The CDR3 extends over 13 amino acids. V shed 4 bases and J 6 bases; nucleotides not matched to a gene: 4. With 60 Vbeta and 13 Jbeta primers, the PCR was carried out. Sequenced by immunoSEQ multiplex PCR; TCRdb stores in-frame clones only, minus some. This sample's table reports some 34,000 clones. The sequence was collected from a woman in her thirties or forties in good health and CMV-seropositive. The rearrangement uses TRBV6-6 and TRBJ1-2; 8 nucleotides match TRBD1. The sequencing input was PBMCs. CDR3 loop: CASSSDRGNGYTF. DNA for the CDR3: TGTGCCAGCAGTTCAGACAGGGGCAATGGCTACACCTTC.